The entry below describes one T cell receptor (beta chain). This sample is part of a study of patients and donors after allogeneic stem cell transplantation. The V gene lost 4 bases and the J gene lost 2 bases, with 11 bases spanning the gap. This CDR3 is 13 amino acids long. Germline assignment: CDR1 GTSNPN and CDR2 SVGIG (reference sequence). TCRdb reanalysed the RT-PCR reads using MiXCR and keeps one entry per CDR3 protein. The sample lists more than 150,000 distinct CDR3 sequences, around two fifths seen once, with 25% to 35% in the top ten. The V and J genes are TRBV30 and TRBJ1-1, with a possible D match to TRBD1 (5 bases). This sequence was found in a human donor who was either an allogeneic HSCT recipient or a stem cell or donor lymphocyte infusion donor (not recorded which). It is not recorded whose cells these are; they may come from a transplant donor. Specimen: blood, either unsorted or a sorted T cell fraction (not recorded which). The CDR3 spells CAWTWGQNTEAFF. The CDR3 DNA is TGTGCCTGGACGTGGGGCCAAAACACTGAAGCTTTCTTT.